The clone carrying this TCR beta chain was picked up many times. The antigen remains undetermined. This record belongs to a study of T cells in Graves' hyperthyroidism and ophthalmopathy. General study results and limits: Most clonotypes expanded in thyroid above 0.001 were likewise present in blood.

Authors of the study amplified TCR beta CDR3 regions from RNA transcripts. When the TCR CDR3 underwent first-round RT-PCR, the HTBI primer set was used. TCRdb redid the calling of the multiplex PCR reads with MiXCR, one entry per CDR3 protein. The sample holds roughly 260,000 distinct CDR3 sequences; about 14% are singletons and the top ten take about 14%. CDR3 length: 14 amino acids. Germline V gene lookup returns CDR1 SGHRS and CDR2 YFSETQ. Trimming removed 3 bases at V and 4 bases at J, with 13 bases between. The V and J genes are TRBV5-1 and TRBJ1-2, with D uncertain. The receptor was isolated from a woman aged 40 to 49 with Graves' hyperthyroidism that later progressed to Graves' ophthalmopathy. Material: blood. Here the CDR3 DNA reads TGCGCCAGCAGCTCGACTAACGGAGGCTATGGCTACACCTTC. Translating it yields CASSSTNGGYGYTF. Variable domain in full (rest from reference TRBV5-1 and TRBJ1-2): KAGVTQTPRYLIKTRGQQVTLSCSPISGHRSVSWYQQTPGQGLQFLFEYFSETQRNKGNFPGRFSGRQFSNSRSEMNVSTLELGDSALYLCASSSTNGGYGYTFGSGTRLTVV.